This T cell receptor (beta chain) was found in a study of blood T cell repertoires in COVID-19 (dated by TCRdb to 2018 to 2021). Describing the broader study: Collaborator samples came from the United States, Italy and Spain and covered acute and convalescent phases of COVID-19. Samples came from the ongoing ImmuneRACE study (first 160 participants) plus 1,254 subjects from 6 global collaborators. HLA class I and class II types, where available, came from metadata supplied by the sample provider rather than from assay-based typing. The repertoires were released in a freely available public database intended as a resource for research on the immune response to SARS-CoV-2. Nearly every sample came with metadata listing a de-identified subject ID, COVID-19 status, age in years and sex. The prospective study material was composed of cDNA or gDNA derived from T cells, B-cell-depleted T cells, or PBMCs. The dataset comprised deeply sampled blood TCRbeta repertoires from subjects exposed to, actively infected with, or recovered from COVID-19. The paper as a whole reports these results and caveats: The quantity of clinical and demographic metadata differed by source and by participant and was supplied without curation.

The germline V gene provides CDR1 SGHTA and CDR2 FQGNSA. The CDR3 numbers 14 residues from cysteine through phenylalanine. Only CDR3 DNA remains: 42 bases, in frame from the first base. The germline ends are 9 bases apart after V is trimmed by 5 bases and J by 1 base. The collaborating institutions used their own protocols to collect whole blood in K2EDTA tubes. For TCRbeta analysis, collaborators shipped samples as frozen whole blood, isolated PBMCs, or DNA extracted from either of those sample types. The immunoSEQ Assay, a bias-controlled multiplex PCR, was used to amplify TCRbeta CDR3 regions from genomic DNA. The published analysis was carried out like this. Within the assay, amplification of reference gene primers was used to estimate how many nucleated cells each sample contained. Sequence reads were collapsed and filtered to measure the absolute abundance of every unique TCRbeta CDR3 rearrangement. Productive Simpson clonality was computed per sample as the square root of Simpson's diversity index over productive rearrangements. TCRdb took over this immuneACCESS table, retaining in-frame rearrangements with V and J assigned. Such tables are incomplete; in checked studies, under half of the missing clones stem from an unresolved V gene, and the remainder is unexplained. The V and J calls and the clone size are those of that table, but D and trimming were determined from the DNA. The sample table shows just over 650,000 clones, and about nine tenths are seen once. The ten largest clonotypes hold about 0.24% of the sample.

Worth noting for this clone: Its specific antigen is unknown. Qualities for individual bases were not recorded, and no much larger clone is one base off. Other DNA sequences in this sample translate to the same CDR3.

The chain uses TRBV7-2 and TRBJ1-3; the D gene is perhaps TRBD1, from 5 matching bases. Specimen: peripheral blood. The sequence was collected from a woman between 18 and 29 years old with acute or convalescent COVID-19. In nucleotide form, the sequence is TGTGCCAGCAGCCTTCAGGGTTCTGGAAACACCATATATTTT. It specifies CASSLQGSGNTIYF.